The clone carrying this TCR beta chain was observed a few times. The antigen remains undetermined. Using its own MiXCR run on the 5' RACE reads, TCRdb lists one record per CDR3 protein. The sample holds 160,000 or so distinct CDR3 sequences, around a third seen once. Germline V lookup: CDR1 SQVTM, CDR2 ANQGSEA. V lost 4 bases to trimming and J lost 0 bases, with 9 bases between them. This CDR3 comprises 13 residues. The data belong to a study of T-cell memory formation after mild COVID-19. Whole-study findings and limits: There was a balanced CD4/CD8 profile in clones contracting day 15 to 85, and later expanders leaned CD4+. Cross-reactive memory apparently joined, as some responding clones appeared in pre-infection memory.

The chain combines TRBV29-1 with TRBJ1-2; tentatively, D is TRBD1 (6 bases). This clonotype originated in an adult woman who had mild COVID-19 (a few samples of this study predate the infection). Cell type and time point are not known. The sequenced sample consisted of PBMCs or a T cell subset sorted from them (not recorded which). CDR3 protein: CSVGAGANYGYTF. Written as DNA, the CDR3 is TGCAGCGTTGGGGCAGGGGCTAACTATGGCTACACCTTC.